A single sample is the source of the 32 T cell receptor beta chains below, sequenced in a study of OX40 agonist ivuxolimab in advanced cancers. Only in-frame clones appear in the TCRdb table, and some are missing; sequencing was by immunoSEQ multiplex PCR. The sample shows 65,000 to 80,000 clones, approximately 91% of them seen only once. This sample comprised CD4+ or CD8+ T cells sorted from blood, obtained in a trial of the OX40 agonist ivuxolimab. These receptors were obtained from an adult with an advanced solid tumor such as melanoma, head and neck, liver or kidney cancer.

This clone was counted a single time. The V gene is TRBV27, the J gene TRBJ2-5; TRBD1 agrees at 10 bases. Germline-derived CDR1 and CDR2 are MNHEY and SMNVEV (reference sequence). The CDR3 spans 14 residues. After removal of 6 bases from V and 4 bases from J, the junction contained 5 bases not matched to a gene. The CDR3 is CASRTGQGIETQYF. The CDR3 bases are TGTGCCAGCAGGACGGGACAGGGGATAGAGACCCAGTACTTC.

The count of this clone is one. The chain recombines TRBV7-9 with TRBJ2-5; 8 bases fit TRBD1. This CDR3 is built from 15 residues. Germline V gene data show CDR1 as SEHNR and CDR2 as FQNEAQ (reference sequence). V lost 6 bases to trimming and J lost 4 bases; unmatched junction nucleotides: 10. CDR3 sequence (DNA): TGTGCCAGCAGTTTCGGACAGGGAAGGGCAGAGACCCAGTACTTC. It encodes CASSFGQGRAETQYF.

V usage is TRBV7-9 and J usage is TRBJ1-2; maybe TRBD1 (6 bases). V was trimmed by 1 base and J by 4 bases, leaving 13 bases between them. The CDR3 has 15 amino acids. Germline V CDR1 and CDR2: SEHNR, FQNEAQ (reference sequence). Here the CDR3 reads CASSLGLTGSYGYTF. CDR3 nucleotides: TGTGCCAGCAGCTTAGGGCTGACAGGTTCCTATGGCTACACCTTC.

V usage is TRBV28 and J usage is TRBJ1-2, with a possible D match to TRBD1 (5 bases). The CDR3 has 15 residues. Germline CDR1 MDHEN, CDR2 SYDVKM. V lost 2 bases and J lost 4, with 14 bases in between. The CDR3 coding sequence is TGTGCCAGCAGTTTAGGGGGTTCCACGATCTATGGCTACACCTTC. Protein: CASSLGGSTIYGYTF.

V is TRBV5-1 and J is TRBJ1-3; weak D call: TRBD1 (5 bases). Per the germline V gene, CDR1 is SGHRS and CDR2 is YFSETQ. This CDR3 spans 17 amino acids. V was shortened by 4 bases and J by 0 bases, with 17 bases between the two germline ends. Written as DNA, the CDR3 is TGCGCCAGCAGCACAGGCCAGACCCTGAACTCTGGAAACACCATATATTTT. Amino acids: CASSTGQTLNSGNTIYF.

In DNA form, the CDR3 reads TGCGCCAGCAGCTTGGACGGCGTCTTGGACATTCAGTACTTC. It encodes CASSLDGVLDIQYF. The chain is built from TRBV5-1 and TRBJ2-4, with D unclear. Trimming shortened V by 0 bases and J by 8 bases, and 12 bases separated the two germline ends. The germline CDR1 and CDR2 sequences are SGHRS and YFSETQ. The CDR3 sequence is 14 residues long. The full variable domain, its missing parts supplied by reference TRBV5-1 and TRBJ2-4, is KAGVTQTPRYLIKTRGQQVTLSCSPISGHRSVSWYQQTPGQGLQFLFEYFSETQRNKGNFPGRFSGRQFSNSRSEMNVSTLELGDSALYLCASSLDGVLDIQYFGAGTRLSVL.

Regarding this clone: A junction boundary mismatches the germline segment, possibly from a read error. The chain links TRBV7-3 to TRBJ2-7; no clear D gene. This CDR3 comprises 15 residues. Looked up from germline, CDR1 is SGHTA and CDR2 is FQGTGA. CDR3 residues: CASRLSGGSSYEQYF. CDR3 DNA: TGTGCCAGCAGGTTAAGTGGCGGCAGCTCCTACGAGCAGTACTTC.

The chain employs TRBV12-2 and TRBJ1-5; TRBD1, the D gene given by the table, was not confirmed from the DNA. TRBV12-2 is marked as a pseudogene. This CDR3 spans 15 amino acids. Written as DNA, the CDR3 is TGTGCAAGTCGCTTATGGCAGGGAAGCAATCAGCCCCAGCATTTT. Translation: CASRLWQGSNQPQHF.

The chain recombines TRBV5-1 with TRBJ2-5; TRBD2 is a possible D gene (6 bases). CDR1 is SGHRS and CDR2 is YFSETQ in the germline V gene. The CDR3 covers 16 residues. V shed 4 bases and J shed 1 base, with 17 bases lying between them. CDR3 amino acids: CASSRFRASAQETQYF. The CDR3 nucleotides read TGCGCCAGCAGCCGGTTCCGGGCTAGCGCCCAAGAGACCCAGTACTTC.

The rearrangement uses TRBV9 and TRBJ2-3, with 7 bases that match TRBD2. With V trimmed by 1 base and J by 10 bases, 12 bases remained unmatched. This CDR3 has 15 amino acids. Germline lookup yields CDR1 SGDLS and CDR2 YYNGEE. In DNA form, the CDR3 reads TGTGCCAGCAGCGTATTGGCGGGAGTTCCAGTAGCGCAGTATTTT. This translates into CASSVLAGVPVAQYF.

This clone showed up just once. This chain connects TRBV27 to TRBJ2-7; TRBD2 aligns across 11 bases. The V gene's germline CDR1 is MNHEY and CDR2 SMNVEV (reference sequence). The CDR3 runs to 15 residues. Trimming took 4 bases from V and 2 from J; bases not matched to a gene: 4. The CDR3 sequence: CASSWGSGRAYEQYF. CDR3 nucleotide sequence: TGTGCCAGCAGTTGGGGTAGCGGGAGGGCCTACGAGCAGTACTTC.

This chain joins TRBV6-5 and TRBJ1-2, with D uncertain. Germline values: CDR1 MNHEY, CDR2 SVGAGI. The CDR3 contains 15 residues. V was trimmed by 0 bases and J by 4 bases, leaving 12 bases between them. CDR3 protein: CASSYSSSKIYGYTF. The CDR3 DNA is TGTGCCAGCAGTTACTCGAGCTCAAAAATCTATGGCTACACCTTC.

The chain joins TRBV7-9 to TRBJ2-3; D unclear. Trimming left V 3 bases short and J 4 bases short, with 11 bases between. Germline-derived CDR1 and CDR2 are SEHNR and FQNEAQ (reference sequence). The CDR3 extends over 14 amino acids. The CDR3 is CASSFIPPADTQYF. Here the CDR3 DNA reads TGTGCCAGCAGCTTTATCCCCCCCGCAGATACGCAGTATTTT.

The gene calls are TRBV28 and TRBJ1-5; possible D gene TRBD1, 6 bases. Trimming pared 5 bases from V and 4 bases from J, leaving 12 bases between. Looked up from germline, CDR1 is MDHEN and CDR2 is SYDVKM. CDR3 length equals 14 residues. Written as DNA, the CDR3 is TGTGCCAGCAGTACCGGGACAACAAATCAGCCCCAGCATTTT. Encoded protein: CASSTGTTNQPQHF.

The CDR3: CASSVEPGTGVEQYF. CDR3 DNA: TGTGCCAGCAGCGTAGAACCAGGGACAGGGGTCGAGCAGTACTTC. J is TRBJ2-7 and V is TRBV9; 10 bases are a match to TRBD1. Germline trimming cut 0 bases from V and 6 bases from J; bases unmatched to any gene: 6. CDR3 size: 15 residues. Germline V CDR1 and CDR2: SGDLS, YYNGEE.

The chain is built from TRBV11-3 and TRBJ2-1; 10 nucleotides match TRBD2. The junction had 11 bases not matched to a gene; V was cut back by 5 bases and J by 4 bases. The CDR3 is 17 residues long. CDR1 SGHNT and CDR2 YENEEA come from the germline V gene. The CDR3 loop reads CASSPLGTSVQYNEQFF. DNA of the CDR3: TGTGCCAGCAGCCCCCTCGGGACTAGCGTTCAGTACAATGAGCAGTTCTTC.

This chain joins TRBV5-5 and TRBJ1-2; 10 bases match TRBD1. The germline gives CDR1 SGHKS, CDR2 YYEKEE (reference sequence). The CDR3 runs to 14 residues. Trimming at V came to 7 bases and at J to 7 bases, leaving 10 bases not matched to a gene. CDR3 coding DNA: TGTGCCAGCGGACAGGGGGATCCTAGTCGTGGCTACACCTTC. It codes for CASGQGDPSRGYTF. Together with reference TRBV5-5 and TRBJ1-2, the CDR3 gives the full variable domain: DAGVTQSPTHLIKTRGQQVTLRCSPISGHKSVSWYQQVLGQGPQFIFQYYEKEERGRGNFPDRFSARQFPNYSSELNVNALLLGDSALYLCASGQGDPSRGYTFGSGTRLTVV.

The J gene is TRBJ1-1, the V gene TRBV28; D unresolved. Germline V CDR1 and CDR2: MDHEN, SYDVKM. Trimming took 5 bases from V and 3 from J, leaving 4 bases between them. The CDR3 sequence is 11 residues long. The CDR3 loop is CASSQYTEAFF. CDR3 bases: TGTGCCAGCAGTCAATACACTGAAGCTTTCTTT.

The V and J genes are TRBV7-2 and TRBJ2-1; 8 bases match TRBD2. J gave up 9 bases and V 1 base, and 5 bases lay outside the gene matches. The CDR3 runs to 14 residues. CDR1 is SGHTA, CDR2 FQGNSA, per germline. This chain's CDR3 is CASSLGGSGTEQFF. For the CDR3, the DNA is TGTGCCAGCAGCTTAGGTGGTAGCGGGACTGAGCAGTTCTTC.

This clone was counted between two and nine times. The genes are TRBV14 and TRBJ2-7; D might be TRBD2 (5 bases). CDR3 size: 13 residues. The ends were cut back, 1 base at V and 6 bases at J, with 10 bases in the middle. Germline CDR1 and CDR2: SGHDN and FVKESK. The CDR3 is CASSQVRGSEQYF. The CDR3 nucleotides read TGTGCCAGCAGCCAAGTTCGCGGGTCCGAGCAGTACTTC.

This chain uses TRBV5-6 with TRBJ2-5; the match to TRBD2 covers 10 bases. The V gene's germline CDR1 is SGHDT and CDR2 YYEEEE. There are 13 residues in the CDR3. Trimming at V came to 4 bases and at J to 5 bases, leaving 2 bases not matched to a gene. Here the CDR3 reads CASSPTSGETQYF. The CDR3 bases are TGTGCCAGCAGCCCGACTAGCGGGGAGACCCAGTACTTC.

A note on this clone: Different DNA sequences within this sample yield the same CDR3. The rearrangement joins TRBV28 to TRBJ2-3; tentative D call: TRBD2 (7 bases). The CDR3 runs 15 residues. Per the germline V gene, CDR1 is MDHEN and CDR2 is SYDVKM. The germline V and J ends were trimmed by 7 bases and 0 bases, with 14 bases remaining between them. For the CDR3, the DNA is TGTGCCAGCAAGACGGGGGGCACTAGCACAGATACGCAGTATTTT. This translates into CASKTGGTSTDTQYF.

The rearrangement links TRBV6-6 to TRBJ2-3; D uncertain. Looked up from germline, CDR1 is MNHNY and CDR2 is SVGAGI (reference sequence). Trimming stripped 4 bases from V and 4 bases from J, with 12 bases between. The CDR3 extends over 14 amino acids. CDR3 loop: CASSFLIGADTQYF. CDR3 nucleotides: TGTGCCAGCAGTTTCCTCATAGGAGCAGATACGCAGTATTTT.

This sequence joins TRBV18 and TRBJ1-2; D not certain. This CDR3 comprises 15 residues. Germline CDR1 is KGHSH and CDR2 is LQKENI. V was clipped by 3 bases and J by 1 base, with 12 bases between them. The chain's CDR3 is CASSPSGPLNYGYTF. The CDR3 bases are TGTGCCAGCTCACCGAGTGGGCCCCTTAACTATGGCTACACCTTC. The full variable domain, completed using reference TRBV18 and TRBJ1-2, is NAGVMQNPRHLVRRRGQEARLRCSPMKGHSHVYWYRQLPEEGLKFMVYLQKENIIDESGMPKERFSAEFPKEGPSILRIQQVVRGDSAAYFCASSPSGPLNYGYTFGSGTRLTVV.

CDR3: CASSEGLVVGEQYF. CDR3 in DNA: TGTGCCAGCAGTGAAGGCCTAGTGGTGGGCGAGCAGTACTTC. V and J are TRBV6-1 and TRBJ2-7; D is unclear. The V and J ends lost 1 base and 6 bases respectively, with 13 bases between them. This CDR3 spans 14 amino acids. CDR1 MNHNS and CDR2 SASEGT come from the germline V gene.

The V gene is TRBV2, the J gene TRBJ1-6; D is uncertain. The CDR3 covers 15 residues. The V end was cut by 4 bases, the J end by 6 bases, with 13 bases between. Germline V gene sequence: CDR1 SNHLY, CDR2 FYNNEI. The CDR3 here is CASSAHQKGNSPLHF. The CDR3 bases are TGTGCCAGCAGTGCGCACCAGAAGGGTAATTCACCCCTCCACTTT.

The V call is TRBV9, the J call TRBJ2-7; weak D call: TRBD1 (6 bases). The V gene's germline CDR1 is SGDLS and CDR2 YYNGEE. This CDR3 has 13 residues. The V end lost 4 bases, the J end lost 6 bases, and 14 bases lay between the germline ends. CDR3 coding DNA: TGTGCCAGCAGCTCGCTTGGGGGCACCGAGCAGTACTTC. Residues: CASSSLGGTEQYF.

The sample holds one count of this clone. The rearrangement joins TRBV29-1 to TRBJ2-7, with 9 bases aligning to TRBD1. CDR1 and CDR2 from the germline V gene are SQVTM and ANQGSEA. After removal of 8 bases from V and 7 bases from J, the junction contained 9 bases not matched to a gene. The CDR3 has 12 residues. In nucleotides, the CDR3 is TGCAGCACGGGACAGGGAGATGAGGAGCAGTACTTC. This translates into CSTGQGDEEQYF.

The chain carries TRBV28 and TRBJ2-2, with TRBD1 matching over 9 bases. The CDR3 loop spans 15 amino acids. CDR1 and CDR2 (germline): MDHEN, SYDVKM. With 6 bases clipped from V and 8 bases from J, the junction kept 10 bases outside the gene matches. The CDR3 DNA reads TGTGCCAGCAGAGGCCGGGACAGGGTCTGGGGGGAGCTGTTTTTT. It yields the protein CASRGRDRVWGELFF.

Only a few counts were recorded for this clone. The chain has TRBV29-1 and TRBJ1-2; D is unclear. This CDR3 region has 12 residues. V lost 4 bases to trimming and J lost 5 bases, with 11 bases between them. Germline assignment: CDR1 SQVTM and CDR2 ANQGSEA. This CDR3 reads CSVAQSLYGYTF. CDR3 nucleotide sequence: TGCAGCGTTGCCCAGAGTCTATATGGCTACACCTTC.

This chain links TRBV19 with TRBJ2-1, with TRBD2 as a possible D gene (6 bases). V lost 3 bases and J 3 bases, leaving 21 bases between the germline ends. Per the germline V gene, CDR1 is LNHDA and CDR2 is SQIVND (reference sequence). This CDR3 has 18 amino acids. The CDR3 bases are TGTGCCAGTAGTATCGGGAAATTGCGCCTAGCGAACTACAATGAGCAGTTCTTC. It codes for CASSIGKLRLANYNEQFF. Supplemented by reference TRBV19 and TRBJ2-1, the full variable domain reads DGGITQSPKYLFRKEGQNVTLSCEQNLNHDAMYWYRQDPGQGLRLIYYSQIVNDFQKGDIAEGYSVSREKKESFPLTVTSAQKNPTAFYLCASSIGKLRLANYNEQFFGPGTRLTVL.

The rearrangement uses TRBV27 and TRBJ2-3; the D gene is possibly TRBD2 (5 bases). The CDR3 consists of 18 residues. Trimming cost V 4 bases and J 1 base, with 21 bases left between them. Germline V CDR1 and CDR2: MNHEY, SMNVEV (reference sequence). CDR3 coding DNA: TGTGCCAGCAGTTCAGAGCGGTCGGCGCTGGAGGGCACAGATACGCAGTATTTT. Encoded protein: CASSSERSALEGTDTQYF.